One sample yielded the 23 T cell receptor beta chains listed below, sequenced in a study of CD8+ T cells in alopecia areata. CD4, CD8alpha, NKG2D, NKG2ACE and other markers were used to sort pooled cutaneous lymph node cells. It was cDNA, reverse transcribed from extracted RNA, that served as the sequencing template. Profiled with immunoSEQ multiplex PCR; TCRdb holds only in-frame clones, not every one. The specimen has approximately 280,000 clones, none found just once. What was sequenced was CD4+ T cells sorted from a lymph node. These TCRs come from a C3H/HeJ mouse with alopecia areata. MHC haplotype: H2-k.

In regard to this clone: Germline and genes: mouse. The read ends 4 residues before the CDR3 terminus; that terminus is restored from the germline J gene. The sample holds other DNA sequences that translate to the same CDR3. The J gene is TRBJ2-5, the V gene TRBV19, with D perhaps TRBD1 or TRBD2 (5 bases each). V shed 3 bases and J shed 0 bases, with 5 bases lying between them. The CDR3 consists of 13 residues. CDR1 FNHDT and CDR2 SITEND come from the germline V gene (reference sequence). The CDR3 bases that were read are TGTGCCAGCAGTAGGGGGAACCAAGAC. It translates to CASSRGNQD. The whole CDR3 protein is CASSRGNQDTQYF.

The sample holds a few counts of this clone. The genes and germline here are from mouse. The CDR3 is cut off 4 residues early in the read; its end comes from the germline J gene. The rearrangement uses TRBV13-1 and TRBJ2-7; a weak D match, TRBD1 (6 bases). Germline V gene data show CDR1 as NSHNY and CDR2 as SYGAGN. The CDR3 runs to 14 residues. Incomplete CDR3 DNA: TGTGCCAGCAGTGATCGAGGGGGAAAGTAT. It yields the protein CASSDRGGKY. The full CDR3 reads CASSDRGGKYEQYF.

This clone was seen a handful of times. Genes and germline come from the mouse. The missing CDR3 end, 4 residues past where the read stops, is filled in from the germline J gene. The chain is built from TRBV13-3 and TRBJ2-1, with 7 bases fitting TRBD2. The CDR3 runs to 13 residues. CDR1 is NNHDY, CDR2 SYVADS, per germline. Trimming at V came to 6 bases and at J to 3 bases, leaving 3 bases not matched to a gene. CDR3 DNA (partial): TGTGCCAGCACTCCTGGGGGCTATGCT. This gives the protein CASTPGGYA. From start to end, the CDR3 is CASTPGGYAEQFF.

This clone has only a few counts. Gene and germline names: mouse. Distinct nucleotide sequences in the sample also encode this CDR3. CDR3 DNA (partial): TGTGCCAGCAGTCGGGACAGACAAGAC. This codes for CASSRDRQD. The full CDR3 protein reads CASSRDRQDTQYF. The chain has TRBV19 and TRBJ2-5, with TRBD1 identical over 7 bases. The read gets to within 4 residues of the CDR3 end, and the germline J gene fills in the rest. V dropped 4 bases and J dropped 3; count of bases not matched to a gene: 2. The CDR3 totals 13 residues. The germline gives CDR1 FNHDT, CDR2 SITEND (reference sequence).

There are a few counts of this clone. Gene names follow the mouse nomenclature. Coverage ceases 4 residues before the CDR3 finishes, and the germline J gene fills in the end. This chain links TRBV13-3 with TRBJ2-2; 7 nucleotides line up with TRBD1. This CDR3 is 17 amino acids long. With 0 bases clipped from V and 1 base from J, the junction kept 6 bases outside the gene matches. CDR1 is NNHDY, CDR2 SYVADS, per germline. The CDR3 here is CASSDARAGGNTGQLYF. Partial CDR3 DNA: TGTGCCAGCAGTGATGCGAGGGCAGGGGGAAACACCGGG.

Only a few counts were recorded for this clone. The gene names given are mouse names. CDR3 DNA, as far as it was read: TGCACCTGCAGTGCCCCGGGACTGGGGGGCGGTGCAGAA. It codes for CTCSAPGLGGGAE. The full CDR3 protein reads CTCSAPGLGGGAETLYF. The chain couples TRBV1 to TRBJ2-3; 12 positions match TRBD2. The CDR3 end falls 4 residues outside the read, so it is completed with the germline J gene. Trimming cost V 3 bases and J 1 base; bases outside gene matches: 5. Germline lookup yields CDR1 NSQYPW and CDR2 LRSPGD (reference sequence). The length of the CDR3 is 17 residues.

Worth noting for this clone: Germline and genes here are mouse. The read halts 4 residues ahead of the CDR3 end, with the missing end drawn from the germline J gene. Other nucleotide sequences in the sample specify the same CDR3. The V and J genes are TRBV1 and TRBJ1-2; 10 bases line up with TRBD1. The trim removed 4 bases at V and 2 bases at J, leaving 1 base unmatched. Germline V lookup: CDR1 NSQYPW, CDR2 LRSPGD (reference sequence). This CDR3 contains 14 residues. The DNA read from the CDR3 is TGCACCTGCAGTGGACAGGGGGCGAACTCC. It specifies CTCSGQGANS. Given in full, the CDR3 is CTCSGQGANSDYTF.

Only a few counts were recorded for this clone. A read error is possible here, since a much larger clone lies one base away. The genes and germline here are from mouse. The read comes to an end 4 residues before the CDR3 does, leaving the germline J gene to fill in the end. Other DNA sequences in the same sample also yield this CDR3. The chain uses TRBV13-1 and TRBJ1-1; 7 positions agree with TRBD1. Germline CDR1 and CDR2: NSHNY and SYGAGN. The V gene end was trimmed by 3 bases and the J gene end by 0 bases; junction bases not matched to a gene: 2. The CDR3 sequence is 14 residues long. The part of the CDR3 DNA that was read is TGTGCCAGCAGTGGCGACAGGGCAAACACA. It encodes CASSGDRANT. Given in full, the CDR3 is CASSGDRANTEVFF.

As to this clone: Gene names denote mouse genes. Read sequence stops 4 residues before the CDR3 end, and the germline J gene provides the missing end. The chain has TRBV1 and TRBJ2-4; 7 nucleotides align to TRBD2. The CDR3 loop spans 14 amino acids. Germline V CDR1 and CDR2: NSQYPW, LRSPGD (reference sequence). V trimming: 5 bases; J trimming: 3 bases; junction bases outside the gene matches: 5. The CDR3 loop is CTCSPDWEQNTLYF. CDR3 DNA, as far as it was read: TGCACCTGCAGTCCCGACTGGGAGCAAAAC.

Turning to this clone: Gene and germline names: mouse. The CDR3 extends 4 residues past the end of the read, so its final part is completed from the germline J gene. Other DNA sequences of this sample code for an identical CDR3. The chain has TRBV19 and TRBJ2-1, with TRBD2 matching over 8 bases. CDR1 and CDR2 from the germline V gene are FNHDT and SITEND (reference sequence). Trimming took 4 bases from V and 3 from J; bases not matched to a gene: 6. The CDR3 is made up of 15 amino acids. The part of the CDR3 DNA that was read is TGTGCCAGCAGTCCCCGGACTGGGAGCTATGCT. Its translation is CASSPRTGSYA. The whole CDR3 reads CASSPRTGSYAEQFF.

This clone was seen more than once but under ten times. Germline and genes here are mouse. The CDR3 end is not reached by the read, which stops 4 residues before it; the germline J gene fills it in. The chain has TRBV5 and TRBJ2-7, with 7 bases aligning to TRBD2. This CDR3 is 13 amino acids long. CDR1 LGHNA and CDR2 YNLKQL come from the germline V gene (reference sequence). Germline trimming cut 4 bases from V and 0 bases from J; bases unmatched to any gene: 0. Here the CDR3 reads CASSPGGSYEQYF. Partial CDR3 DNA: TGTGCCAGCAGCCCTGGGGGCTCCTAT.

This clone appeared many times. Germline and genes here are mouse. Other DNA sequences in the sample encode the same CDR3. The CDR3 is CTCSALGYEQYF. The DNA read from the CDR3 is TGCACCTGCAGTGCCCTGGGGTAT. This chain joins TRBV1 and TRBJ2-7, with a tentative D call TRBD2 (6 bases). The CDR3 goes on 4 residues after the read ends, and that part is filled in from the germline J gene. The CDR3 spans 12 residues. Germline CDR1 NSQYPW, CDR2 LRSPGD (reference sequence). The variable domain in full, with the rest retrieved from reference TRBV1 and TRBJ2-7, is VTLLEQNPRWRLVPRGQAVNLRCILKNSQYPWMSWYQQDLQKQLQWLFTLRSPGDKEVKSLPGADYLATRVTDTELRLQVANMSQGRTLYCTCSALGYEQYFGPGTRLTVL.

This clone was counted between two and nine times. The genes and germline here are from mouse. Read coverage stops 4 residues before the CDR3 terminus; the germline J gene supplies the remainder. The chain combines TRBV3 with TRBJ2-5; no reliable D call. This CDR3 has 15 residues. V shed 1 base and J shed 3 bases, with 11 bases lying between them. Germline CDR1 reads SNHLY; CDR2 reads FYNGKV (reference sequence). This CDR3 is CASSLVTRLQDTQYF. CDR3 DNA, as far as it was read: TGTGCCAGCAGCTTAGTGACGAGACTTCAAGAC.

This clone was picked up a small number of times. Germline and genes here are mouse. From the germline J gene comes the end of the CDR3, since the read stops 3 residues before it. The chain links TRBV13-1 to TRBJ1-6, with D tentatively TRBD1 (6 bases). TRBJ1-6 is filed as an ORF, its function uncertain. This CDR3 has 14 amino acids. V lost 0 bases to trimming and J lost 11 bases, with 12 bases between them. Germline CDR1 and CDR2: NSHNY and SYGAGN. The part of the CDR3 DNA that was read is TGTGCCAGCAGTGATGGAGGACAGTGGGCGCCC. It codes for CASSDGGQWAP. The entire CDR3 sequence reads CASSDGGQWAPLYF.

Comments on this clone: Germline and genes here are mouse. The read comes to an end 4 residues before the CDR3 does, leaving the germline J gene to fill in the end. The chain recombines TRBV13-2 with TRBJ2-1; no clear D gene. The germline gives CDR1 NNHNN, CDR2 SYGAGS (reference sequence). Trimming cost V 1 base and J 5 bases, with 7 bases left between them. The CDR3 runs to 13 residues. The sequenced CDR3 bases are TGTGCCAGCGGTGATACCAGGAATGCT. The encoded protein is CASGDTRNA. The entire CDR3 reads CASGDTRNAEQFF.

For this clone: Gene names follow the mouse nomenclature. The sequenced fragment ends 4 residues before the CDR3 boundary, so the rest is inferred from the germline J gene. The chain combines TRBV3 with TRBJ2-2; 12 positions match TRBD2. J was trimmed by 0 bases and V by 2 bases; bases with no gene match: 4. Germline CDR1 and CDR2: SNHLY and FYNGKV (reference sequence). This CDR3 spans 18 amino acids. The DNA read from the CDR3 is TGTGCCAGCAGCTTAAGGGACTGGGGGGACACAAACACCGGG. Translation gives CASSLRDWGDTNTG. The entire CDR3 is CASSLRDWGDTNTGQLYF.

Note on this clone: Gene names denote mouse genes. The same CDR3 is also encoded by other DNA sequences in this sample. The sequenced CDR3 bases are TGTGCCAGCAGTGTCTCGACTGGGGGGAACTATGCT. Its translation: CASSVSTGGNYA. The whole CDR3 protein is CASSVSTGGNYAEQFF. The chain recombines TRBV13-1 with TRBJ2-1; 10 bases fit TRBD2. Read coverage stops 4 residues before the CDR3 terminus; the germline J gene supplies the remainder. After removal of 3 bases from V and 1 base from J, the junction contained 4 bases not matched to a gene. CDR1 is NSHNY and CDR2 is SYGAGN in the germline V gene. This CDR3 is 16 amino acids long.

The sample holds a few counts of this clone. Mouse gene names and germline throughout. The read ends 3 residues shy of where the CDR3 ends; the end is completed using the germline J gene. The chain combines TRBV13-1 with TRBJ1-6; 8 bases match TRBD1. TRBJ1-6 is treated as an ORF (open reading frame) with a function not yet certain. Germline V gives CDR1 NSHNY, CDR2 SYGAGN. This CDR3 comprises 15 residues. V gave up 5 bases and J gave up 3 bases; unmatched junction bases: 4. CDR3 DNA (partial): TGTGCCAGCAGATCACAGGGGGACTATAATTCGCCC. This encodes CASRSQGDYNSP. The entire CDR3 sequence reads CASRSQGDYNSPLYF.

Comments on this clone: Gene and germline names: mouse. Coverage ceases 3 residues before the CDR3 finishes, and the germline J gene fills in the end. The chain is built from TRBV13-3 and TRBJ1-6; 8 bases are a match to TRBD1. TRBJ1-6 is given ORF status, its function remaining uncertain. Trimming removed 2 bases from V and 6 bases from J; junction bases left unmatched: 1. Per germline, CDR1 NNHDY and CDR2 SYVADS. The CDR3 consists of 14 residues. CDR3 DNA (partial): TGTGCCAGCAGTGACAGGGGGCCTAATTCGCCC. This gives the protein CASSDRGPNSP. Given in full, the CDR3 is CASSDRGPNSPLYF.

This clone showed up just a few times. Germline and genes here are mouse. The sequenced fragment ends 4 residues before the CDR3 boundary, so the rest is inferred from the germline J gene. The chain is built from TRBV5 and TRBJ2-1; D uncertain. This CDR3 contains 15 residues. Germline lookup yields CDR1 LGHNA and CDR2 YNLKQL (reference sequence). V was trimmed by 0 bases and J by 1 base, leaving 7 bases between them. The CDR3 loop reads CASSQDHRNYAEQFF. The part of the CDR3 DNA that was read is TGTGCCAGCAGCCAAGATCACAGAAACTATGCT.

As concerns this clone: Gene names and germline match the mouse. The read falls 4 residues short of the CDR3 end, and the missing part is taken from the germline J gene. The rearrangement uses TRBV13-3 and TRBJ2-2; D call uncertain. Per the germline V gene, CDR1 is NNHDY and CDR2 is SYVADS. The V and J ends lost 2 bases and 4 bases respectively, with 3 bases between them. The CDR3 is made up of 12 amino acids. The CDR3 protein is CASSDSTGQLYF. CDR3 DNA, as far as it was read: TGTGCCAGCAGTGACAGCACCGGG.

A few counts support this clone. Mouse gene names and germline throughout. The CDR3 is cut off 4 residues early in the read; its end comes from the germline J gene. This rearrangement joins TRBV19 to TRBJ1-1; possibly TRBD1 for D (5 bases). Germline CDR1 and CDR2: FNHDT and SITEND (reference sequence). CDR3 length: 13 residues. The CDR3 DNA, read in part, is TGTGCCAGCAGTATAAGCAGGGCCCCA. Translation gives CASSISRAP. Given in full, the CDR3 is CASSISRAPEVFF.

Details on this clone: The listed genes are named as in mouse. The read comes to an end 4 residues before the CDR3 does, leaving the germline J gene to fill in the end. V gene TRBV13-3 combines with J gene TRBJ2-2; D possibly corresponds to TRBD1 (5 bases). Germline V gene lookup returns CDR1 NNHDY and CDR2 SYVADS. The CDR3 runs 12 residues. The V end was cut by 4 bases, the J end by 6 bases, with 7 bases between. Here the CDR3 reads CASSSGSGQLYF. Partial CDR3 DNA: TGTGCCAGCAGTTCAGGGTCCGGG.